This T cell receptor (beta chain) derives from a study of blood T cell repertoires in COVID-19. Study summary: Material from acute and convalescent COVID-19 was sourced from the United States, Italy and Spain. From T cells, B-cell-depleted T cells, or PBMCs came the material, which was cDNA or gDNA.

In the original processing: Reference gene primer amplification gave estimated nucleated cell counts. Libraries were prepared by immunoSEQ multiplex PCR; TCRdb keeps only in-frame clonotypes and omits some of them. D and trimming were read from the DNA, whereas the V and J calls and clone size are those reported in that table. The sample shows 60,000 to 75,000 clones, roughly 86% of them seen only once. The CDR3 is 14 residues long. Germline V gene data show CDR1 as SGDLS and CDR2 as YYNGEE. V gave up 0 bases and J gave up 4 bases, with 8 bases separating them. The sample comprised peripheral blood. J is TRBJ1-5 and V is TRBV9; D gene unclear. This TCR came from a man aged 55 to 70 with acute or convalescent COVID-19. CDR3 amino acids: CASSVDPGNQPQHF. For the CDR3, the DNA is TGTGCCAGCAGCGTAGATCCCGGGAATCAGCCCCAGCATTTT.